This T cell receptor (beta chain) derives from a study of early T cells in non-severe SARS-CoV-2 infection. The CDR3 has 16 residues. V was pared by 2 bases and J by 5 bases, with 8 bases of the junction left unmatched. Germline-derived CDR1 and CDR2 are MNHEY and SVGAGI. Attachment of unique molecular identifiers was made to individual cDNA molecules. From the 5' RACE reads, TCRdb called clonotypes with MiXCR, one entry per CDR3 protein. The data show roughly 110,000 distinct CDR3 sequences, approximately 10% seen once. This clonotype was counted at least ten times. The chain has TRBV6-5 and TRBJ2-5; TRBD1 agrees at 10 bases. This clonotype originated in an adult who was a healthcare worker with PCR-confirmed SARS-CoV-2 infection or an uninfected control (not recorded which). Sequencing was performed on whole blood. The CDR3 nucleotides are TGTGCCAGCAGTTACCCCACGACAGGGGGCGGGGAGACCCAGTACTTC. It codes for CASSYPTTGGGETQYF.